A single sample gave rise to the 9 T cell receptor beta chains below, sequenced in a study of T cell repertoires in cytomegalovirus infection. These receptors have no known antigen. TCRdb redid the calling of the reads with MiXCR, one entry per CDR3 protein. This table has about a million distinct CDR3 sequences, more than 25% appearing once. The sample consisted of cultured CD8+ T cells from PBMCs, taken from culture after CMV antigen stimulation. Source of these receptors: a human donor in good health (CMV status not recorded). Some clones in this sample may be carry-over from other donors' samples.

The chain uses TRBV19 and TRBJ2-1, with 10 positions matching TRBD1. V dropped 5 bases and J dropped 10; count of bases not matched to a gene: 14. The germline V gene has CDR1 LNHDA and CDR2 SQIVND (reference sequence). The CDR3 covers 16 residues. CDR3 loop: CASSPRPGQGRGEQFF. CDR3 DNA sequence: TGTGCCAGTAGTCCGAGGCCGGGACAGGGGCGCGGGGAGCAGTTCTTC.

As to this clonotype: One end of the junction varies from germline; a read error may be responsible. The chain combines TRBV7-2 with TRBJ2-2; no reliable D call. This CDR3 is 16 amino acids long. The germline V gene encodes CDR1 SGHTA and CDR2 FQGNSA. CDR3 residues: CVSSLIPPANTGELFF. DNA for the CDR3: TGTGTCAGCAGCCTCATACCTCCCGCAAACACCGGGGAGCTGTTTTTT.

In nucleotides, the CDR3 is TGTGCCAGCAGCCAGTATTCGGCTCGATTCACAGATACGCAGTATTTT. It specifies CASSQYSARFTDTQYF. The rearrangement uses TRBV3-1 and TRBJ2-3; no clear D gene. Germline V CDR1 and CDR2: LGHDT, YNNKEL (reference sequence). There are 16 residues in the CDR3. Trimming stripped 3 bases from V and 2 bases from J, with 15 bases between.

This clonotype was counted between two and nine times. The chain joins TRBV7-9 to TRBJ2-7, with 8 nucleotides matching TRBD2. The trim removed 3 bases at V and 2 bases at J, leaving 6 bases unmatched. Germline-derived CDR1 and CDR2 are SEHNR and FQNEAQ (reference sequence). The CDR3 runs 15 residues. The CDR3 loop reads CASSFPGGGAYEQYV. CDR3 nucleotides: TGTGCCAGCAGCTTCCCCGGGGGGGGAGCCTACGAGCAGTACGTC.

The CDR3 nucleotides read TGTGCCAGCAGCTTAGGTTCCGGGGCAGATACGCAGTATTTT. Translated, it gives CASSLGSGADTQYF. The chain carries TRBV11-2 and TRBJ2-3; perhaps TRBD2 as D (5 bases). Trimming removed 1 base at V and 4 bases at J, with 9 bases between. Germline values: CDR1 SGHAT, CDR2 FQNNGV. The CDR3 length is 14 residues.

The chain employs TRBV6-5 and TRBJ2-5; TRBD2 aligns across 12 bases. Germline CDR1 and CDR2: MNHEY and SVGAGI. V lost 2 bases and J lost 1; bases outside the gene matches: 2. The CDR3 contains 16 residues. Written as DNA, the CDR3 is TGTGCCAGCAGTTACGGACTAGCGGGGCCCCAAGAGACCCAGTACTTC. Encoded protein: CASSYGLAGPQETQYF.

The rearrangement links TRBV28 to TRBJ2-1; 13 bases match TRBD2. The J segment lost 1 base and the V segment lost 4 bases, leaving 19 bases of the junction unmatched. Germline assignment: CDR1 MDHEN and CDR2 SYDVKM. This CDR3 contains 22 residues. CDR3 in amino acids: CASSSDPLILAGGHRSYNEQFF. The CDR3 DNA reads as TGTGCCAGCAGTTCCGACCCCCTCATACTAGCGGGGGGGCATCGGTCCTACAATGAGCAGTTCTTC.

This clonotype has only a few counts. This chain links TRBV11-3 with TRBJ2-1; the D gene could be TRBD1 or TRBD2 (5 bases each). Germline CDR1 SGHNT, CDR2 YENEEA. Between the trimmed V and J ends, which lost 0 bases and 0 bases, there was a span of 12 bases. CDR3 size: 17 residues. The CDR3 region is CASSLDRGTGSYNEQFF. The CDR3 DNA reads as TGTGCCAGCAGCTTAGATAGAGGGACCGGCTCCTACAATGAGCAGTTCTTC.

Regarding this clonotype: A much bigger clone sits one base away, suggesting this may be a read error. The chain couples TRBV7-9 to TRBJ2-7; 10 nucleotides match TRBD1. The CDR3 has 16 residues. CDR1 is SEHNR, CDR2 FQNEAQ, per germline (reference sequence). CDR3 in DNA: TGTGCCAGCAGTCCGAACCCGGGACAGGGGTCCTACGAGCAGCACTTC. This encodes CASSPNPGQGSYEQHF. Drawing the rest from reference TRBV7-9 and TRBJ2-7, the complete variable domain is DTGVSQNPRHKITKRGQNVTFRCDPISEHNRLYWYRQTLGQGPEFLTYFQNEAQLEKSRLLSDRFSAERPKGSFSTLEIQRTEQGDSAMYLCASSPNPGQGSYEQHFGPGTRLTVT.